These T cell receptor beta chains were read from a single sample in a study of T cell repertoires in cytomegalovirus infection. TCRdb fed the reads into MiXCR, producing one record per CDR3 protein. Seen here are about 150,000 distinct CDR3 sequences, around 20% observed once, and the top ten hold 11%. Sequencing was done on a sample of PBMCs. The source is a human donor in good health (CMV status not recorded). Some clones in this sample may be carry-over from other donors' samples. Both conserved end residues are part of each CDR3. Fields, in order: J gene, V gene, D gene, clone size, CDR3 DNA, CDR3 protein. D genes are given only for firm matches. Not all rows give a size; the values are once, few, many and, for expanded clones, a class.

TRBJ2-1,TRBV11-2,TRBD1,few,TGTGCCAGCAGCTCAGGACAGGGGGGCTACAATGAGCAGTTCTTC,CASSSGQGGYNEQFF
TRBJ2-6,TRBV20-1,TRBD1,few,TGCAGTGCTAGAGATGGACAGGGGGCTGGGGCCAACGTCCTGACTTTC,CSARDGQGAGANVLTF
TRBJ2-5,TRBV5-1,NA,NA,TGCGCCAGCAGCTCCAGTAGCGAGACCCAGTACTTC,CASSSSSETQYF
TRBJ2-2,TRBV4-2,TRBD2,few,TGTGCCAGCAACCAGCTAATGATAGCGGGGGGGACCGGGGAGCTGTTTTTT,CASNQLMIAGGTGELFF
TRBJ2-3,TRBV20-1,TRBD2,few,TGCAGTGCTAGAGTCCCAGGACTAGCGGGTACGCAGTATTTT,CSARVPGLAGTQYF
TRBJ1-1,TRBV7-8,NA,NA,TGTGCCAGCAGCTCCGACCAGGATCGGGTTGCTTTCTTT,CASSSDQDRVAFF
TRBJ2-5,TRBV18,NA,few,TGTGCCAGCTCACCACCGTGGGCAGCCTCTTACCAAGAGACCCAGTACTTC,CASSPPWAASYQETQYF
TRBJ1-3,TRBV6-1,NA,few,TGTGCCAGCAAGGCGACTATCTACTCTGGAAACACCATATATTTT,CASKATIYSGNTIYF
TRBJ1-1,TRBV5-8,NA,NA,TGTGCCAGCATCCCTCCCGGCACTGAAGCTTTCTTT,CASIPPGTEAFF
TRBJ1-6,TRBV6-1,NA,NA,TGTGCCAGCAGTGAAGGGTGGAATTCACCCCTCCACTTT,CASSEGWNSPLHF
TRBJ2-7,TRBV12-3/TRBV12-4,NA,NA,TGTGCCAGCAGTTTCGGGGTTTCCTACGAGCAGTACTTC,CASSFGVSYEQYF
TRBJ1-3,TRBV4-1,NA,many,TGCGCCAGCAGCCAAGATATACCCGGAGTCATATATTTT,CASSQDIPGVIYF
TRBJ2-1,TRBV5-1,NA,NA,TGCGCCAGCAGCCCAGGAATGGGGACAAAATACAATGAGCAGTTCTTC,CASSPGMGTKYNEQFF
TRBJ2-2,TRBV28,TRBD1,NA,TGTGCCAGCAGTTTACTGGCAGGGGGAGCGGAGCTGTTTTTT,CASSLLAGGAELFF